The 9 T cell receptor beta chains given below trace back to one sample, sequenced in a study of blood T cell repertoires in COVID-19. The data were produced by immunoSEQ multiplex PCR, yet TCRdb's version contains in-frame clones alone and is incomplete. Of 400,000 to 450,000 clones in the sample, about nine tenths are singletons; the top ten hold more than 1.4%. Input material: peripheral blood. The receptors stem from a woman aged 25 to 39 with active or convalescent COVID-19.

CDR3 protein: CASSLAGAYNEQFF. The CDR3 DNA sequence: TGTGCCAGCAGCTTAGCCGGTGCTTACAATGAGCAGTTCTTC. The rearrangement uses TRBV7-2 and TRBJ2-1; D remains unclear. V lost 0 bases and J lost 4, with 7 bases in between. Germline CDR1 reads SGHTA; CDR2 reads FQGNSA. The CDR3 has 14 amino acids.

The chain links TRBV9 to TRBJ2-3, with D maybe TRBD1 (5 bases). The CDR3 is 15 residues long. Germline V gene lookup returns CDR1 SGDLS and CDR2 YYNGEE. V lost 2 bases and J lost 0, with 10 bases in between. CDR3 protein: CASSVQGLSTDTQYF. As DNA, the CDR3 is TGTGCCAGCAGCGTTCAGGGCCTTAGCACAGATACGCAGTATTTT.

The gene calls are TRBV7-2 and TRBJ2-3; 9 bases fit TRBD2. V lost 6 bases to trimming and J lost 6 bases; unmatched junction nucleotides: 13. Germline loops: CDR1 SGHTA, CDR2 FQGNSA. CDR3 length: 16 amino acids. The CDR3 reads CASRRRGGGAADTQYF. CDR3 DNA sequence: TGTGCCAGCAGGCGCCGGGGCGGGGGGGCCGCGGATACGCAGTATTTT.

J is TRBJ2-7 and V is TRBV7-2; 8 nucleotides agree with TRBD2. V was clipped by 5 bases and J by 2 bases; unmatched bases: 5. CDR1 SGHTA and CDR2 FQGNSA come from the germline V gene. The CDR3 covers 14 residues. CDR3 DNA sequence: TGTGCCAGCAGCCGCGGGGGGAGGACCTACGAGCAGTACTTC. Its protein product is CASSRGGRTYEQYF. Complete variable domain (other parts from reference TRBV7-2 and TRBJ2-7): GAGVSQSPSNKVTEKGKDVELRCDPISGHTALYWYRQSLGQGLEFLIYFQGNSAPDKSGLPSDRFSAERTGGSVSTLTIQRTQQEDSAVYLCASSRGGRTYEQYFGPGTRLTVT.

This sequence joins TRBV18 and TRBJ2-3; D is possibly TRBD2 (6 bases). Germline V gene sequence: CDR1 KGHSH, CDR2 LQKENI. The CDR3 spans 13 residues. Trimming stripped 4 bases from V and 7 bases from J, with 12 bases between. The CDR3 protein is CASSQTLAYTQYF. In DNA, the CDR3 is TGTGCCAGCTCACAGACTCTAGCGTATACGCAGTATTTT.

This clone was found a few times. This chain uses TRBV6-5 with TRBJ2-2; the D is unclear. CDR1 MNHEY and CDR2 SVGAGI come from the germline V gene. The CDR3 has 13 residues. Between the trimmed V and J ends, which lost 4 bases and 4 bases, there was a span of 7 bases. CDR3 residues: CASSSPVTGELFF. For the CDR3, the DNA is TGTGCCAGCAGTTCTCCAGTCACCGGGGAGCTGTTTTTT.

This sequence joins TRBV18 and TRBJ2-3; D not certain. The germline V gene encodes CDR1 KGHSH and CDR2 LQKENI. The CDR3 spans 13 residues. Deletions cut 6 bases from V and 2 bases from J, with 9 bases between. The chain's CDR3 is CASSNPNTDTQYF. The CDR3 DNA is TGTGCCAGCTCCAATCCTAACACAGATACGCAGTATTTT.

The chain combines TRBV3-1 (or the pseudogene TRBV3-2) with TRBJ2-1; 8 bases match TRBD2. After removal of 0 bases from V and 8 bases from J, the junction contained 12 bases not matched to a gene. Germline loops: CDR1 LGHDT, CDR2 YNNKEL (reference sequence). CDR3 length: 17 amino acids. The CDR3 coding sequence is TGTGCCAGCAGCCAAGATCTGGGGACTAGGGGACGGCATGAGCAGTTCTTC. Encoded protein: CASSQDLGTRGRHEQFF.

Here the CDR3 reads CASSSKDRVVNIQYF. The CDR3 coding sequence is TGTGCCAGCAGCTCCAAGGACAGGGTAGTGAACATTCAGTACTTC. The chain has TRBV5-8 and TRBJ2-4; 8 bases are shared with TRBD1. Looked up from germline, CDR1 is SGHTS and CDR2 is YDEGEE. Unmatched junction bases numbered 9, after V lost 3 bases and J lost 7 bases. The CDR3 is 15 amino acids.